Shown below are 12 T cell receptor beta chains from a single sample sequenced in a study of T-cell reconstitution after alpha-beta-depleted transplantation in children. Unique molecular identifiers were incorporated when the TCRbeta library was constructed. MiXCR, applied by TCRdb to the PCR reads, yields one record per CDR3 protein. This sample carries about 580,000 distinct CDR3 sequences, about 21% of them seen once, and the ten largest clones take around 14%. The material was PBMCs, mostly from graft donor cells, obtained 360 days after TCRalphabeta/CD19-depleted stem cell transplant. The receptors shown here come from a boy younger than two who had a stem cell transplant for acute myeloid leukemia, so the T cells may come from the graft donor.

The rearrangement joins TRBV5-7 to TRBJ2-5; D is uncertain. TRBV5-7 is sorted into the ORF group, with uncertain function. V was pared by 3 bases and J by 3 bases, with 12 bases between. The CDR3 extends over 14 amino acids. The CDR3 DNA reads TGTGCCAGCAGCTGCGGCTGGGCCGAAGAGACCCAGTACTTC. Its translation: CASSCGWAEETQYF.

The rearrangement links TRBV6-1 to TRBJ2-1; a weak D match, TRBD2 (6 bases). Trimming stripped 7 bases from V and 4 bases from J, with 20 bases between. Per germline, CDR1 MNHNS and CDR2 SASEGT. The CDR3 is 16 amino acids. Here the CDR3 reads CASKVPSAGPYNEQFF. The CDR3 DNA reads as TGTGCCAGCAAAGTCCCATCGGCGGGACCTTACAATGAGCAGTTCTTC.

There are many counts of this clonotype. The rearrangement links TRBV9 to TRBJ2-5; D perhaps matches TRBD1 (6 bases). V was pared by 4 bases and J by 5 bases, with 12 bases between. The CDR3 consists of 13 residues. Germline V lookup: CDR1 SGDLS, CDR2 YYNGEE. The CDR3 DNA reads TGTGCCAGCAGCTCTAGACAGGCGGAGACCCAGTACTTC. Its protein is CASSSRQAETQYF.

Ten or more counts support this clonotype. The rearrangement links TRBV28 to TRBJ1-1; D uncertain. Trimming took off 3 bases at V and 6 bases at J, with 11 bases between the two ends. The CDR3 length is 13 residues. Germline V gene sequence: CDR1 MDHEN, CDR2 SYDVKM. The CDR3 reads CASSFPPSPEAFF. CDR3 bases: TGTGCCAGCAGTTTCCCCCCTAGTCCTGAAGCTTTCTTT.

The chain recombines TRBV28 with TRBJ2-3, with D possibly matching TRBD2 (6 bases). Germline-derived CDR1 and CDR2 are MDHEN and SYDVKM. The CDR3 loop spans 18 amino acids. The V end lost 5 bases, the J end lost 1 base, and 22 bases lay between the germline ends. CDR3 sequence (DNA): TGTGCCAGCAGTCCGATCCCGACTAGAGGGAACGGCACAGATACGCAGTATTTT. Translation: CASSPIPTRGNGTDTQYF. Drawing the rest from reference TRBV28 and TRBJ2-3, the complete variable domain is DVKVTQSSRYLVKRTGEKVFLECVQDMDHENMFWYRQDPGLGLRLIYFSYDVKMKEKGDIPEGYSVSREKKERFSLILESASTNQTSMYLCASSPIPTRGNGTDTQYFGPGTRLTVL.

V and J are TRBV10-2 and TRBJ2-7; a weak D match, TRBD1 (6 bases). Trimming took off 8 bases at V and 5 bases at J, with 10 bases between the two ends. CDR3 length equals 11 residues. The V gene's germline CDR1 is WSHSY and CDR2 SAAADI. The chain's CDR3 is CASSQGNEQYV. DNA for the CDR3: TGCGCCAGCTCACAGGGAAACGAGCAGTACGTC.

This clonotype was detected only a few times. This chain links TRBV12-3 or TRBV12-4 with TRBJ2-3, with D hard to call. The CDR3 is 14 amino acids. With 0 bases removed from V and 3 bases from J, the gap between germline ends came to 7 bases. CDR3 sequence reads: CASSLAQETDTQYF. CDR3 nucleotides: TGTGCCAGCAGTTTAGCCCAAGAGACAGATACGCAGTATTTT.

This clonotype was seen more than once but under ten times. This rearrangement joins TRBV6-5 to TRBJ2-6; weak D call: TRBD1 (5 bases). In germline, CDR1 is MNHEY, CDR2 SVGAGI. This CDR3 contains 15 residues. V lost 8 bases to trimming and J lost 1 base, with 12 bases between them. This CDR3 is CASRSTASGANVLTF. The DNA for the CDR3 is TGTGCCAGCCGTTCGACAGCGTCTGGGGCCAACGTCCTGACTTTC.

The CDR3 DNA follows: TGTGCCAGCAGCCCCCATCTACAGAGTGGAAACACCATATATTTT. Protein product: CASSPHLQSGNTIYF. The chain couples TRBV21-1 to TRBJ1-3. TRBV21-1 is a known pseudogene. This CDR3 is built from 15 residues.

The table lists this clonotype with a few counts. The rearrangement uses TRBV5-6 and TRBJ2-5; D unclear. Trimming shortened V by 4 bases and J by 2 bases, and 9 bases separated the two germline ends. The CDR3 has 13 amino acids. Germline V CDR1 and CDR2: SGHDT, YYEEEE. The CDR3, as DNA: TGTGCCAGCAGCCAACCATTTCAAGAGACCCAGTACTTC. Its protein is CASSQPFQETQYF.

This rearrangement joins TRBV29-1 to TRBJ2-5; D unclear. The V and J ends lost 5 bases and 7 bases respectively, with 14 bases between them. Per the germline V gene, CDR1 is SQVTM and CDR2 is ANQGSEA. The CDR3 totals 12 residues. CDR3 residues: CSVSPLVGTQYF. The CDR3 region has the DNA TGCAGCGTTAGCCCCCTCGTCGGGACCCAGTACTTC.

J is TRBJ2-1 and V is TRBV28; TRBD2 is a possible D gene (6 bases). Trimming removed 2 bases at V and 3 bases at J, with 11 bases between. Germline loops: CDR1 MDHEN, CDR2 SYDVKM. The length of the CDR3 is 15 residues. The CDR3 region has the DNA TGTGCCAGCAGTTTACTAGCGTTAAACTACAATGAGCAGTTCTTC. As protein: CASSLLALNYNEQFF.